The rows below give T cell receptor beta chains drawn from one sample of a study of T cell repertoires in cytomegalovirus infection. Via MiXCR, TCRdb re-called the reads, giving one row per CDR3 protein. The sample has 300,000 to 400,000 distinct CDR3 sequences; approximately 32% are singletons. These receptors' targets are unknown. Sample: cultured PBMCs, taken from culture after CMV antigen stimulation. These receptors originate from a human donor in good health (CMV status not recorded). Some clones in this sample may be carry-over from other donors' samples. The CDR3 runs from the conserved cysteine through the conserved F or W. D genes are given only for firm matches. Clone size appears in some rows only: once, few, many, or a class for an expanded clone.

V gene,D gene,clone size,J gene,CDR3 DNA,CDR3 protein
TRBV12-3/TRBV12-4,TRBD1,many,TRBJ1-1,TGTGCCAGCAGTCCCGGGACAGGGTATGACACTGAAGCTTTCTTT,CASSPGTGYDTEAFF
TRBV4-2,-,-,TRBJ1-2,TGTGCCAGCAGCCAATATGACGGTCCGTACTATGGCTACACCTTC,CASSQYDGPYYGYTF
TRBV10-2,-,-,TRBJ1-2,TGCGCCAGCAGTGAAATTAACTATGGCTACACCTTC,CASSEINYGYTF
TRBV5-1,-,-,TRBJ1-4,TGCGCCTCAGCAGTAGGCGACAGAACTAATGAAAAACTGTTTTTT,CASAVGDRTNEKLFF
TRBV6-1,-,-,TRBJ2-7,TGTGCCAGCAGTGAAGACAGGATCCTCTACGAGCAGTACTTC,CASSEDRILYEQYF
TRBV19,-,-,TRBJ2-7,TGTGCCAGTAGTGGCGGCAGATTCTACGAGCAGTACTTC,CASSGGRFYEQYF
TRBV19,-,-,TRBJ1-5,TGTGCCAGTAGTATAGTTGCGAGCAATCAGCCCCAGCATTTT,CASSIVASNQPQHF
TRBV18,TRBD2,few,TRBJ2-3,TGTGCCAGCTCACCACAGTCGGGAGGGACAGATACGCAGTATTTT,CASSPQSGGTDTQYF
TRBV12-3/TRBV12-4,-,-,TRBJ2-1,TGTGCCAGCACCGGGACCATATACAATGAGCAGTTCTTC,CASTGTIYNEQFF
TRBV15,-,few,TRBJ1-2,TGTGCCACCAGCAGAGATGCGGGGGTTTATGGCTACACCTTC,CATSRDAGVYGYTF
TRBV28,-,few,TRBJ1-2,TGTGCCAGCACCGAGAACTATGGCTACACCTTC,CASTENYGYTF
TRBV25-1,-,-,TRBJ1-2,TGTGCCAGCAGTGGTTCTGGGACGGCAACTAACTATGGCTACACCTTC,CASSGSGTATNYGYTF
TRBV7-2,-,-,TRBJ1-4,TGTGCCAGCAGCCCTCAGTCCAGCCATGGGGAAAAACTGTTTTTT,CASSPQSSHGEKLFF
TRBV5-1,TRBD2,-,TRBJ2-1,TGCGCCAGCAGCTTGTCTAGCGGGGGGGCGGACAATGAGCAGTTCTTC,CASSLSSGGADNEQFF
TRBV20-1,TRBD2,-,TRBJ2-5,TGCAGTGTACTAGCGGGAGGGCCGGGATTGGAGACCCAGTACTTC,CSVLAGGPGLETQYF
TRBV5-1,TRBD1,-,TRBJ2-7,TGCGCCAGCAGTCCCCGACAGGGAACTAGCTACGAGCAGTACTTC,CASSPRQGTSYEQYF